The 4 T cell receptor delta chains in this list originate from one sample, sequenced in a study of γδ T cells in repeated Plasmodium falciparum infection. TCRdb re-identified clones in the multiplex PCR reads via CATT. The repertoire includes tens of thousands of delta-chain clones, 0.75% to 1% of them detected once, and approximately 9.6% sits in the top ten. Bulk repertoires came from Vgamma9/Vdelta2+ or Vdelta2-negative gammadelta T cells flow-sorted from PBMC. Sequencing input: gamma-delta T cells from blood. Source of these receptors: a pool of human donors (malaria-infected and uninfected, not separated).

As concerns this clone: TCRdb has a much larger clone's protein, which differs at residue 3 from the translation of this DNA, likely because of a read error; what is shown is the protein translated from the DNA. This rearrangement joins TRDV2 to TRDJ1; no reliable D call. TCRdb offers no J gene call, so here the DNA was matched to germline to obtain one. Germline values: CDR1 GEAIGNYY, CDR2 EKD. CDR3 size: 15 residues. As DNA, the CDR3 is TGTGCCCGTGACACGGGAGGCCGGCACACCGATAAACTCATCTTT. Its translation is CARDTGGRHTDKLIF.

This clone was observed a handful of times. The amino acid sequence in TCRdb belongs to a much larger clone and departs from this DNA's translation at residue 14, likely a sequencing read error; the sequence shown is translated from the DNA. For the V gene the call is TRDV2; the J gene has no call; no check of the table's D call, TRDD3, against the DNA was made. CDR3 length equals 16 residues. The V gene's germline CDR1 is GEAIGNYY and CDR2 EKD. The CDR3 region has the DNA TGTGCCTGTGACACCGGCGGGGGATACACCGGGGGGCAACACATCTTT. Its protein is CACDTGGGYTGGQHIF.

This clone showed up just a few times. TCRdb has a much larger clone's protein, which differs at residue 13 from the translation of this DNA, likely because of a read error; what is shown is the protein translated from the DNA. The chain couples TRDV1 to TRDJ1; D unclear. TCRdb is silent on the J gene; assignment here came from matching the DNA to germline. Trimming took 1 base from V and 4 from J, leaving 22 bases between them. CDR3 length: 18 amino acids. Germline values: CDR1 TSWWSYY, CDR2 QGS. The CDR3, as DNA: TGTGCTCTTGGGGAACATATCCCCCCCGGGGCTGTTATCGATAAACTCATCTTT. Residues: CALGEHIPPGAVIDKLIF.

Regarding this clone: Only one base separates this from a far larger clonotype, so it likely reflects a read error. Within the sample, other DNA sequences also encode this same CDR3. The V gene is TRDV2; the J gene was not called; TRDD3 is the table's D call, not checked against the DNA. CDR3 length equals 19 residues. CDR1 is GEAIGNYY, CDR2 EKD, per germline. CDR3 loop: CACDTLVKIPDTLTDKLIF. The CDR3 DNA reads TGTGCCTGTGACACCTTAGTAAAGATACCGGATACGCTCACCGATAAGCTCATCTTT.